Below, one T cell receptor beta chain is given with its context. Its antigen is undetermined. These data originate in a study of T cells after yellow fever vaccination. In the study overall: Fractions with few cells were prepared using SMART-Seq v4 Ultra Low Input. Points from the study as a whole: In post-booster samples, most primary-vaccination clones reappeared (roughly 96% CD4, nearly 90% CD8).

TCRdb called the 5' RACE reads again in MiXCR, with one record for every CDR3 protein. The table lists 610,000 or so distinct CDR3 sequences, around an eighth of them singletons, with about 15% in the top ten. Germline values: CDR1 DFQATT, CDR2 SNEGSKA (reference sequence). CDR3 size: 14 residues. V was trimmed by 1 base and J by 4 bases, leaving 13 bases between them. The source is a man aged 25 to 40 who received the YFV17D yellow fever vaccine. Sequenced here: PBMCs, sampled on the day of the yellow fever booster vaccination. This chain joins TRBV20-1 and TRBJ2-5; no clear D. This chain's CDR3 is CSARGLRFPETQYF. CDR3 in DNA: TGCAGTGCTAGAGGCTTGCGGTTCCCAGAGACCCAGTACTTC.